This T cell receptor beta chain comes out of a study of graft-versus-host responses after intestinal transplantation. At the level of the study: Multivisceral, liver-intestinal, or isolated intestinal transplants were received by the recipients. Recipients uniformly received anti-thymocyte globulin induction, followed by tacrolimus and steroids for around 3 years.

Losses at the gene ends were 5 bases for V and 9 bases for J; bases not matched to a gene: 12. The CDR3 is 16 amino acids. CDR1 is SGHAT and CDR2 is FQNNGV in the germline V gene. Concerning this clone itself: Antigen: not known.

TCRdb's table, derived via immunoSEQ multiplex PCR, lists solely in-frame clones and lacks some. The profile shows 70,000 to 95,000 clones, about 93% of them singletons. Study outcomes and limitations: Detected in recipient marrow were GvH clones, some of which were first observed in ileum or blood.

This clonotype was obtained from a human donor who was the organ donor for an intestinal transplant. This chain links TRBV11-2 with TRBJ2-1, with 11 positions matching TRBD2. The sample consisted of unstimulated CD8+ T cells sorted from spleen or lymph node cells, taken before transplant. For the CDR3, the DNA is TGTGCCAGCAGCGGAGGAGTGAGACTAGCGGGGTTTGAGCAGTTCTTC. The encoded protein is CASSGGVRLAGFEQFF.